This TCR beta chain was documented in a study of blood T cell repertoires in COVID-19. Study-level background: The samples span acute and convalescent COVID-19 from the United States, Italy and Spain.

Original data processing: Reference gene primer amplification gave nucleated cell count estimates. Measured with immunoSEQ multiplex PCR; TCRdb has only the in-frame clones, and not every one. V and J calls and clone size are given by that table; D and trimming were obtained from the DNA. The sample lists around 130,000 clones; roughly 87% were seen once. Two negative PCRs, clearance, or symptom resolution characterized the recovered Cohort 3 donors. Germline CDR1 KGHSH, CDR2 LQKENI. V lost 3 bases to trimming and J lost 9 bases; unmatched junction nucleotides: 7. The CDR3 consists of 14 residues. Sequencing was performed on PBMCs or T cells enriched from blood (not recorded which). This chain uses TRBV18 with TRBJ2-5; 10 bases match TRBD2. The source is a man aged 25 to 40 who had recovered from COVID-19. In nucleotides, the CDR3 is TGTGCCAGCTCACCTCTGCTAGCGGGGGAGGCCCAGTACTTC. Residues: CASSPLLAGEAQYF.